This T cell receptor (beta chain) was sequenced for a study of blood T cell repertoires in COVID-19. On the study more broadly: COVID-19 samples collected from the United States, Italy and Spain covered acute and convalescent phases. T cells, B-cell-depleted T cells, or PBMCs supplied cDNA or gDNA.

The method was immunoSEQ multiplex PCR; TCRdb's version includes in-frame clones alone and lacks a portion of them. The sample records around 56,000 clones, approximately 80% being singletons. Looked up from germline, CDR1 is LGHNA and CDR2 is YSLEER. The CDR3 has 15 amino acids. Trimming cost V 0 bases and J 5 bases, with 13 bases left between them. The TCR originated in a woman of 80 years or more with active or convalescent COVID-19. Sequences were obtained from peripheral blood. This sequence joins TRBV4-3 and TRBJ2-5; D is undetermined. The CDR3 sequence: CASSQDIAFGETQYF. In DNA, the CDR3 is TGCGCCAGCAGCCAAGATATTGCGTTCGGGGAGACCCAGTACTTC.